Listed here are 4 T cell receptor beta chains from one sample, sequenced in a study of blood T cell repertoires in COVID-19. Some clones are missing from TCRdb's copy, which holds only in-frame ones; the method was immunoSEQ multiplex PCR. Of more than 400,000 clones listed, roughly 87% are singletons. Sequenced sample: PBMCs or T cells enriched from blood (not recorded which). These receptors originate from a woman aged 18-30 years who had recovered from COVID-19.

The chain combines TRBV4-1 with TRBJ2-5; D call uncertain. Trimming cost V 1 base and J 1 base, with 13 bases left between them. The CDR3 contains 16 residues. Germline-derived CDR1 and CDR2 are MGHRA and YSYEKL. The CDR3 sequence: CASSQVMVVSQETQYF. CDR3 DNA sequence: TGCGCCAGCAGCCAAGTGATGGTGGTCAGCCAAGAGACCCAGTACTTC.

This clone was observed a handful of times. V is TRBV2 and J is TRBJ1-2, with D possibly being TRBD1 (6 bases). In germline, CDR1 is SNHLY, CDR2 FYNNEI. The CDR3 spans 13 residues. With 2 bases removed from V and 8 bases from J, the gap between germline ends came to 12 bases. CDR3 protein: CASSEWTEVGYTF. The CDR3 nucleotides are TGTGCCAGCAGTGAATGGACAGAGGTAGGCTACACCTTC.

The chain is built from TRBV7-9 and TRBJ1-1; 9 nucleotides line up with TRBD1. V gave up 3 bases and J gave up 6 bases; unmatched junction bases: 5. The germline gives CDR1 SEHNR, CDR2 FQNEAQ (reference sequence). This CDR3 has 14 residues. The CDR3 DNA reads as TGTGCCAGCAGCTTGGACAGGGGTAGGGCTGAAGCTTTCTTT. This gives the protein CASSLDRGRAEAFF.

The chain combines TRBV29-1 with TRBJ1-2, with TRBD1 identical over 7 bases. V lost 5 bases and J lost 1; bases outside the gene matches: 7. The germline CDR1 and CDR2 sequences are SQVTM and ANQGSEA. The CDR3 length is 14 residues. CDR3 nucleotide sequence: TGCAGCGTTATACAGGGGATGGATAACTATGGCTACACCTTC. Protein: CSVIQGMDNYGYTF.